This TCR beta chain comes out of a study of tumor-infiltrating lymphocytes in primary liver carcinoma. To note about this clonotype: This CDR3 fails to terminate in the conserved phenylalanine or tryptophan, so it likely reflects a read error.

The V gene's germline CDR1 is SQVTM and CDR2 ANQGSEA. The CDR3 is 11 residues long. V lost 5 bases to trimming and J lost 6 bases, with 10 bases between them. Co-extracting RNA and DNA was done with about 20-34 mg of unsorted bulk tissue as input. Patients diagnosed with primary liver carcinoma received treatment through surgical resection. A constant-region primer primed TCR beta cDNA synthesis from 450 to 550 ng of total RNA. Three nested multiplex PCR rounds, a slightly modified ARM-PCR method, built the TCR beta libraries. Amplification in the first two PCR rounds was performed using TRBV1-TRBV30 forward primers and a C-beta reverse primer for approximately 10 cycles each. One entry per CDR3 protein results from TCRdb running MiXCR on the multiplex PCR reads. Found here are about 190,000 distinct CDR3 sequences, just under 85% of them singletons; the top ten hold 15% to 20%.

Sequences were obtained from tumor tissue from primary liver carcinoma. The sequence derives from a man between 40 and 49 years old with primary liver carcinoma and hepatitis B virus infection. J is TRBJ2-5 and V is TRBV29-1; D is unresolved. As DNA, the CDR3 is TGCAGCGTTACTCCGGAGCAGACCCAGTACCTC. This encodes CSVTPEQTQYL.